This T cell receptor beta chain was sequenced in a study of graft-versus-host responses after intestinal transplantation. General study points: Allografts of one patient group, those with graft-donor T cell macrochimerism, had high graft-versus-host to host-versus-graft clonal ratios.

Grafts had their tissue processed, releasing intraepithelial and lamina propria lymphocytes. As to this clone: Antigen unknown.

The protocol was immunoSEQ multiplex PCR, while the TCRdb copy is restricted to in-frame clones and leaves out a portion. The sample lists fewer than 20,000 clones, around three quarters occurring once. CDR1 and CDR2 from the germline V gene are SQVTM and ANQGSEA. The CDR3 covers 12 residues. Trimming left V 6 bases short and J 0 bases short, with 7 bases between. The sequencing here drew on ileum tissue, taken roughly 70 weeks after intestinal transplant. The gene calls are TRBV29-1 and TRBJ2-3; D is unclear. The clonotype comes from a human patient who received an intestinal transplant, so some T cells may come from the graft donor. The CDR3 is CSVLPSTDTQYF. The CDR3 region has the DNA TGCAGCGTGCTTCCTAGCACAGATACGCAGTATTTT.